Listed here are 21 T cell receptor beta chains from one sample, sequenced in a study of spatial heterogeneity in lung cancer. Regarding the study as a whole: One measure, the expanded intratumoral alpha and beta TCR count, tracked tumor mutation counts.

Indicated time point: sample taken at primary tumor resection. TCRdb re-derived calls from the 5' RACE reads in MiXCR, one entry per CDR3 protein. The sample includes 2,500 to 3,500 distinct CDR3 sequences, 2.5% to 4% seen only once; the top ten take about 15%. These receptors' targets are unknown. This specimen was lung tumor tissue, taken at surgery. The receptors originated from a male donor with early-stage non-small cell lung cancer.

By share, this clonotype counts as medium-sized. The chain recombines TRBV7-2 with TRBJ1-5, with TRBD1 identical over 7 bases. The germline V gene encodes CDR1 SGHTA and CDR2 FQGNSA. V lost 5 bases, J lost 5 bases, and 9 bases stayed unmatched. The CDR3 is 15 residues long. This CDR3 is CASSPVGGVYQPQHF. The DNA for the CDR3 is TGTGCCAGCAGCCCGGTAGGGGGCGTCTATCAGCCCCAGCATTTT.

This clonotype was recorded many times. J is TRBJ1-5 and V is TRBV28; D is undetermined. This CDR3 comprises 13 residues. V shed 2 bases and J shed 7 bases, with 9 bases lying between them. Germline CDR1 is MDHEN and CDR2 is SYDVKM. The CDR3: CASSLGGKQPQHF. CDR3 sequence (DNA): TGTGCCAGCAGTTTAGGAGGAAAGCAGCCCCAGCATTTT.

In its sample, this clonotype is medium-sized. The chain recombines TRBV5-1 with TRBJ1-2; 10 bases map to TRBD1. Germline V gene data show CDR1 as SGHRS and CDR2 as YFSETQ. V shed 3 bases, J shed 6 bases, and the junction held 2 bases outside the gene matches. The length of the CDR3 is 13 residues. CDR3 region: CASSSGTGDGYTF. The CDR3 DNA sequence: TGCGCCAGCAGCTCCGGGACAGGGGATGGCTACACCTTC.

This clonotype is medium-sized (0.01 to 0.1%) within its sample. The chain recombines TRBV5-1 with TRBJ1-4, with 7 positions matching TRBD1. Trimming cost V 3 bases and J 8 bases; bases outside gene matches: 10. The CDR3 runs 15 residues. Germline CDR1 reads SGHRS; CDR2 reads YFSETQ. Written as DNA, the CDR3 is TGCGCCAGCAGCTCGACAGGGAAGGCGGGAGAAAAACTGTTTTTT. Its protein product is CASSSTGKAGEKLFF. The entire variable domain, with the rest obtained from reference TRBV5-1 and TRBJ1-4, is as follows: KAGVTQTPRYLIKTRGQQVTLSCSPISGHRSVSWYQQTPGQGLQFLFEYFSETQRNKGNFPGRFSGRQFSNSRSEMNVSTLELGDSALYLCASSSTGKAGEKLFFGSGTQLSVL.

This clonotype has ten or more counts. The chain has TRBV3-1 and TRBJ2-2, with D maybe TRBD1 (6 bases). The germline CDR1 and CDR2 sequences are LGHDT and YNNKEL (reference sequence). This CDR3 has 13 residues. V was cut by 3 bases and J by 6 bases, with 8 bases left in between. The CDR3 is CASSQGTSGELFF. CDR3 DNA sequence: TGTGCCAGCAGCCAGGGGACATCCGGGGAGCTGTTTTTT. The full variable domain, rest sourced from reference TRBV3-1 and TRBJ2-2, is DTAVSQTPKYLVTQMGNDKSIKCEQNLGHDTMYWYKQDSKKFLKIMFSYNNKELIINETVPNRFSPKSPDKAHLNLHINSLELGDSAVYFCASSQGTSGELFFGEGSRLTVL.

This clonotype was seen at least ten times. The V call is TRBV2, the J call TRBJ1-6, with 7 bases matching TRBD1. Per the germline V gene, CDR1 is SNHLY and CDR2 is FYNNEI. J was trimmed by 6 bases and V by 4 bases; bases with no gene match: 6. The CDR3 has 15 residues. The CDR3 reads CASSVEGQPNSPLHF. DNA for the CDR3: TGTGCCAGCAGTGTAGAGGGACAGCCTAATTCACCCCTCCACTTT.

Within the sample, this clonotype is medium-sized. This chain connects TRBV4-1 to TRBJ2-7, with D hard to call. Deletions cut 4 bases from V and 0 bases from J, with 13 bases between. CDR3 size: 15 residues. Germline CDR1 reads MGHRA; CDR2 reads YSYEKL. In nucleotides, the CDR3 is TGCGCCAGCAGCCCCAGGACCGTGAGCTCCTACGAGCAGTACTTC. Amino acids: CASSPRTVSSYEQYF.

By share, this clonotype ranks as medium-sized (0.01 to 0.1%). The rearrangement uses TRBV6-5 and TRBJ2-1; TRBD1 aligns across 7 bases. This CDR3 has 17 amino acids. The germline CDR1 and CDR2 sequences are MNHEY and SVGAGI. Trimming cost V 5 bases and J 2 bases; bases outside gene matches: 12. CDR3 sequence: CASSRGTASITYNEQFF. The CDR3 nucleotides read TGTGCCAGCAGTCGAGGGACAGCTAGTATCACCTACAATGAGCAGTTCTTC.

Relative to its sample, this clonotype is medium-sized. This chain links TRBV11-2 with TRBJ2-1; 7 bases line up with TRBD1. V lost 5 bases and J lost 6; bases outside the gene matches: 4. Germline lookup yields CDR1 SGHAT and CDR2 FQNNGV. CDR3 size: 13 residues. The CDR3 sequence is CASSMGQLNEQFF. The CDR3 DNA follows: TGTGCCAGCAGCATGGGACAGCTCAATGAGCAGTTCTTC.

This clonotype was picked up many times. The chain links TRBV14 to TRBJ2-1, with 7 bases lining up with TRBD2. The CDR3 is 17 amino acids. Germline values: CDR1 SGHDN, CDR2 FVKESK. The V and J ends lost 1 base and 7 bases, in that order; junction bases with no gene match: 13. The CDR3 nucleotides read TGTGCCAGCAGCCAAGTTGGTAGGGCTAGCGGTTTGAATGAGCAGTTCTTC. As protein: CASSQVGRASGLNEQFF. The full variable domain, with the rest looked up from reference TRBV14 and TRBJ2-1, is EAGVTQFPSHSVIEKGQTVTLRCDPISGHDNLYWYRRVMGKEIKFLLHFVKESKQDESGMPNNRFLAERTGGTYSTLKVQPAELEDSGVYFCASSQVGRASGLNEQFFGPGTRLTVL.

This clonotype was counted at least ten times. CDR3 in DNA: TGTGCCAGCAGTGTCCGGGACAGGGGGCAGGGCTACACCTTC. Encoded protein: CASSVRDRGQGYTF. The chain couples TRBV2 to TRBJ1-2; 12 positions agree with TRBD1. The CDR3 contains 14 residues. With V trimmed by 4 bases and J by 8 bases, 5 bases remained unmatched. Looked up from germline, CDR1 is SNHLY and CDR2 is FYNNEI.

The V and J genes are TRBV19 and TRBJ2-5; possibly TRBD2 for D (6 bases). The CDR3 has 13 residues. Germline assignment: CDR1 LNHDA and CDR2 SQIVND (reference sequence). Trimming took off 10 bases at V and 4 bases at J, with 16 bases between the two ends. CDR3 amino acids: CATQTSGGETQYF. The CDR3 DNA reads TGTGCCACCCAGACTAGTGGTGGAGAGACCCAGTACTTC.

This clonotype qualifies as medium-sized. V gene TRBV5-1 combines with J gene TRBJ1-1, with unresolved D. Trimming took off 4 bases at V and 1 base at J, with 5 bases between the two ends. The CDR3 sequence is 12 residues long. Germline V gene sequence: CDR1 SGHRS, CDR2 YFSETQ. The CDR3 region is CASSMRNTEAFF. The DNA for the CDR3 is TGCGCCAGCAGCATGAGGAACACTGAAGCTTTCTTT.

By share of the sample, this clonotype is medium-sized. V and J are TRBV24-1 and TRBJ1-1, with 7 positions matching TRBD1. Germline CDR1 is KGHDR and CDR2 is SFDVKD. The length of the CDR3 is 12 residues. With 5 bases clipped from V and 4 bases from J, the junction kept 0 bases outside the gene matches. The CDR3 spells CATSGQGTEAFF. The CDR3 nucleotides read TGTGCCACCAGTGGACAGGGCACTGAAGCTTTCTTT.

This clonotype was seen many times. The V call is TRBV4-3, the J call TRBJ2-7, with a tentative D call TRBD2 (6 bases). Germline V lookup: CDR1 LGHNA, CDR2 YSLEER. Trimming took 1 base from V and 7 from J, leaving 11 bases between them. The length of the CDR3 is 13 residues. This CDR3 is CASSQVYGREQYF. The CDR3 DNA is TGCGCCAGCAGCCAAGTATATGGGAGGGAGCAGTACTTC.

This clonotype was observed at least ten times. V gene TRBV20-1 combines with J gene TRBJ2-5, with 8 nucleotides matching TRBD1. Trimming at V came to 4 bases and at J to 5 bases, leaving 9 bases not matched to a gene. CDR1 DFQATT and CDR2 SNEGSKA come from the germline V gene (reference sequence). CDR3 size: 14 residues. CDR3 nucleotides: TGCAGTGCTAAGACAGGACAGGGTGTCGAGACCCAGTACTTC. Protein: CSAKTGQGVETQYF.

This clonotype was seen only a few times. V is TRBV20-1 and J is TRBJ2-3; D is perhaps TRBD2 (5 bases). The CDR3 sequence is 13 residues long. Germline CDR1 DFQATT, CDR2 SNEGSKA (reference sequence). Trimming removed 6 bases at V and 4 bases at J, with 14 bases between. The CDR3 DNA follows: TGCAGTGCGCTAGGACTTCGCGCAGATACGCAGTATTTT. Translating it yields CSALGLRADTQYF.

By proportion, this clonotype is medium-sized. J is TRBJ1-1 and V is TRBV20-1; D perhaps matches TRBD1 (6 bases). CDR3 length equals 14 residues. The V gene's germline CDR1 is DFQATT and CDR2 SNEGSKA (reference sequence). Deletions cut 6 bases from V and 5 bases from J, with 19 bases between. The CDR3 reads CSAQTGGDDTEAFF. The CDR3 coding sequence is TGCAGTGCGCAGACAGGAGGGGACGATACTGAAGCTTTCTTT.

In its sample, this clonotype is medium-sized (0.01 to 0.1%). CDR3 nucleotides: TGTGCCATCAGGGGGGGACAGGGCCCAGATACGCAGTATTTT. As protein: CAIRGGQGPDTQYF. J is TRBJ2-3 and V is TRBV10-3; 9 bases are a match to TRBD1. Trimming cost V 6 bases and J 4 bases; bases outside gene matches: 5. Germline V lookup: CDR1 ENHRY, CDR2 SYGVKD. CDR3 length: 14 residues.

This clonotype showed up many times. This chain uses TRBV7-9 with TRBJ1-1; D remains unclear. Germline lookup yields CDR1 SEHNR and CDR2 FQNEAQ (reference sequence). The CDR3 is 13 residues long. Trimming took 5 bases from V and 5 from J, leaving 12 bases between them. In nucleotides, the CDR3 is TGTGCCAGCAGCCCGAATGTATGGACTGAAGCTTTCTTT. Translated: CASSPNVWTEAFF.

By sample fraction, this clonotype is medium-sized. The CDR3 is CASSLGDRGPRGYTF. The CDR3 nucleotides are TGTGCCAGCAGCTTGGGGGACAGGGGGCCGCGTGGCTACACCTTC. The J gene is TRBJ1-2, the V gene TRBV5-4; 12 nucleotides match TRBD1. This CDR3 is built from 15 residues. Looked up from germline, CDR1 is SGHNT and CDR2 is YYREEE (reference sequence). V dropped 0 bases and J dropped 7; count of bases not matched to a gene: 4.